Reported below is one T cell receptor beta chain. Its antigen is unknown. Germline values: CDR1 MNHEY, CDR2 SVGAGI. The CDR3 spans 15 residues. Trimming left V 6 bases short and J 8 bases short, with 22 bases between. The data were obtained in a study of a mutant IDH1 vaccine in newly diagnosed glioma. As for the study in general: The initiation of vaccination occurred 4-6 weeks after radiotherapy alone, or with temozolomide cycles. Patients got radiotherapy, temozolomide, or both beforehand, and most got both. Findings of the study overall: A vaccine-induced immune response developed in around 92% of the patients. Pseudoprogression appeared unlinked to shifts in leading peripheral T cell clonotypes.

The time point: week 23, last vaccination. The vaccine gave 300 ug of a 20-mer mutant IDH1 peptide subcutaneously per dose. TCRdb's table, derived via immunoSEQ multiplex PCR, lists solely in-frame clones and lacks some. Here the sample spans 50,000 to 65,000 clones, approximately 87% being singletons. Material: PBMCs, obtained from a glioma patient whose treatment included an IDH1 peptide vaccine. This chain links TRBV6-5 with TRBJ1-1, with D tentatively TRBD1 (5 bases). The origin of this receptor is a man aged 35 to 55 with glioma. The CDR3 protein is CASRKNVPSGTEAFF. The CDR3 DNA reads TGTGCCAGCAGGAAAAACGTCCCCTCAGGGACCGAAGCTTTCTTT.